The present T cell receptor beta chain was sequenced within a study of T cells in Graves' hyperthyroidism and ophthalmopathy (dated by TCRdb to 2018 to 2020). Some background on the complete study: Peripheral blood samples were taken at the time of initial diagnosis, prior to any treatment. After blood sampling, hyperthyroidism patients were treated with methimazole at a starting dose of 30 mg daily, and ophthalmopathy patients were treated with high-dose intravenous methylprednisolone. The paper describes TCR Vbeta CDR3 sequencing of about 140 peripheral blood samples, made up of 43 ophthalmopathy patients, around 78 hyperthyroidism patients and 17 progressor patients. In addition, the study compared T-cell repertoires in thyroid tissue and in blood from about 6 Graves' hyperthyroidism patients. The 100 or so discovery patients were randomly split 7:3 into training and test sets. Prospective prediction of ophthalmopathy was tested in an independent validation cohort of fewer than 20 hyperthyroidism patients and around 16 patients who later progressed to ophthalmopathy. To identify distinguishing TCR V-J signatures, a discovery cohort of 100 patients was used, comprising some 45 with Graves' ophthalmopathy and around 60 with stable Graves' hyperthyroidism.

Overall results and qualifications from the work: In validation, progression to ophthalmopathy was predicted by the model with 70.59% sensitivity and 72.22% specificity, a median of approximately 6.5 months before onset. Most expanded thyroid clonotypes (frequency above 0.001) were also detected in blood, a finding suggesting that blood repertoires may reflect thyroid immune responses. Ophthalmopathy was separated from stable hyperthyroidism by a 13 V-J signature model, with around 90% sensitivity and 81% to 82% specificity obtained in cross-validation and 80%/75% obtained in testing. Sample size was not statistically predetermined, and blinding of investigators to group allocation was not performed.

The TCR beta CDR3 regions were amplified from RNA transcripts. The TCR CDR3 was subjected to a first round of RT-PCR using the HTBI primer set and the Qiagen OneStep RT-PCR kit. Libraries were constructed in a second round of multiplex PCR, after which size selection and purification were carried out. Sequencing of the libraries was done on an Illumina HiSeq2000 using paired-end 100 bp reads. On the authors' methods: SOAPnuke was used to process the raw data, removing reads that contained adapters or uncalled bases, had a mean Phred below 15, or lacked an exact match to the constant primer or identifier. COPE v1.2.5 was used to merge high-quality paired reads, and clonotypes were defined as unique nucleotide sequences. MiTCR v1.1 was used to align clonotypes to the IMGT TRBV, TRBD and TRBJ reference segments. The analysis was restricted to V-J combinations with a frequency above 0.0001, which together covered 99% to 99.2% of the repertoires. A TCS score was defined as the ratio between F50 (clonal expansion) and ExV (chaos), using BLOSUM62-based TCRdist between CDR3 peptides within each V-J. Welch's t-statistics and random forest reduced fewer than 550 V-J features to roughly 13, which were used in a naive Bayes classifier (R e1071). TCRdb handled the public reads itself, with Q25 trimming in fastp and clone calling in MiXCR, and kept productive beta chains. One record per CDR3 amino acid sequence lists the most common genes and DNA. TCRdb, rather than the study authors, made the V and J calls. Here the sample has around 400,000 distinct CDR3 sequences; less than 15% occur a single time. The top ten constitute around 9.2% of the sample.

V is clipped by 1 base and J by 4 bases, and the sequence between their germline boundaries is 10 bases long. CDR1 and CDR2 are drawn from the germline V gene (reference sequence): LGHDT, YNNKEL. The CDR3 runs 14 residues from the cysteine to the phenylalanine. Only the CDR3 region is kept as DNA, spanning 42 bases read in frame from base 1. A patient counted as having stable Graves' hyperthyroidism if no progression to ophthalmopathy occurred over 18 months of follow-up. Hyperthyroidism patients were newly diagnosed, with disease duration under 2 months, and aged 18 to 65 years. Patients with uncontrolled infections, other autoimmune diseases, pregnancy or lactation were excluded. Diagnoses were established on the basis of clinical symptoms, serum thyroxine and TRAb, thyroid ultrasound, and orbital computed tomography. Ficoll-Paque density gradient centrifugation was used to isolate PBMCs from about 9.4 ml of fresh peripheral blood. Total RNA was extracted using Trizol reagent, and RNA quality was assessed on an Agilent 2100 Bioanalyzer.

This clonotype appeared many times. What antigen it recognizes has not been identified. Base qualities are missing; no much larger clone stands one base away. The source material was blood. The sequence links TRBV3-1 to TRBJ1-1; the D segment cannot be called with confidence. The clonotype comes from a woman aged 18-29 years with Graves' hyperthyroidism. The CDR3 loop reads CASSQGGVGTEAFF. Read as DNA, the sequence is TGTGCCAGCAGCCAAGGGGGTGTAGGCACTGAAGCTTTCTTT.